These 14 T cell receptor beta chains were sequenced from one sample in a study of cytomegalovirus exposure and HLA in healthy donors. With 60 Vbeta and 13 Jbeta primers, the PCR was carried out. TCRdb's table, derived via immunoSEQ multiplex PCR, lists solely in-frame clones and lacks some. The ten most abundant clones cover around 1.1% of a sample with roughly 220,000 clones. Material: PBMCs. These receptor sequences come from a girl aged 2-10 years in good health and CMV-seropositive.

This rearrangement joins TRBV7-2 to TRBJ2-7; TRBD2 agrees at 8 bases. This CDR3 is 14 amino acids long. CDR1 and CDR2 (germline): SGHTA, FQGNSA. The ends lost 7 bases at V and 4 bases at J; junction bases unmatched: 9. The CDR3 DNA sequence: TGTGCCAGCACCGAGGGACTAGGTGTATACGAGCAGTACTTC. Encoded protein: CASTEGLGVYEQYF.

The rearrangement joins TRBV19 to TRBJ1-5, with D possibly matching TRBD1 (5 bases). From germline, CDR1 is LNHDA and CDR2 SQIVND (reference sequence). Trimming stripped 3 bases from V and 5 bases from J, with 11 bases between. The CDR3 sequence is 14 residues long. CDR3 residues: CASSMGGDYQPQHF. The CDR3 DNA sequence: TGTGCCAGTAGTATGGGAGGGGATTATCAGCCCCAGCATTTT.

The chain has TRBV6-5 and TRBJ2-7; 8 bases are shared with TRBD2. V trimming: 6 bases; J trimming: 0 bases; junction bases outside the gene matches: 7. Per the germline V gene, CDR1 is MNHEY and CDR2 is SVGAGI. The CDR3 is 15 residues long. The CDR3 DNA reads TGTGCCAGCAGCTTAGCAAGCGGGAGCTCCTACGAGCAGTACTTC. Protein: CASSLASGSSYEQYF.

The chain couples TRBV19 to TRBJ1-2, with D perhaps TRBD1 (6 bases). The V end was cut by 5 bases, the J end by 4 bases, with 17 bases between. This CDR3 has 15 residues. Germline lookup yields CDR1 LNHDA and CDR2 SQIVND (reference sequence). CDR3 coding DNA: TGTGCCAGTAGTCCCCAGGGGTTCTGGGCCTATGGCTACACCTTC. Protein sequence: CASSPQGFWAYGYTF.

The chain uses TRBV27 and TRBJ1-2, with 8 bases matching TRBD1. Per germline, CDR1 MNHEY and CDR2 SMNVEV (reference sequence). Trimming at V came to 6 bases and at J to 7 bases, leaving 16 bases not matched to a gene. The CDR3 is 16 residues long. Here the CDR3 reads CASRTPSRQGAGGYTF. The CDR3 DNA follows: TGTGCCAGCAGAACTCCTAGCCGGCAGGGGGCCGGTGGCTACACCTTC.

CDR3 nucleotide sequence: TGTGCCAGCAGTTTGACGCGGGAGGGGGAGTACTTC. Translated: CASSLTREGEYF. The chain employs TRBV28 and TRBJ2-5; 9 bases are a match to TRBD2. The CDR3 loop spans 12 amino acids. Germline CDR1 MDHEN, CDR2 SYDVKM. Trimming took 3 bases from V and 12 from J; bases not matched to a gene: 5.

This chain joins TRBV28 and TRBJ2-7, with 7 bases that match TRBD1. V trimming: 6 bases; J trimming: 3 bases; junction bases outside the gene matches: 8. There are 14 residues in the CDR3. Looked up from germline, CDR1 is MDHEN and CDR2 is SYDVKM. This CDR3 reads CASRNHGTVYEQYF. CDR3 in DNA: TGTGCCAGCAGAAATCATGGGACAGTCTACGAGCAGTACTTC.

The chain uses TRBV28 and TRBJ1-1; D is possibly TRBD1 (6 bases). The CDR3 has 17 amino acids. The germline V gene has CDR1 MDHEN and CDR2 SYDVKM. Trimming stripped 5 bases from V and 1 base from J, with 20 bases between. This chain's CDR3 is CASSPGTPPGRNTEAFF. Here the CDR3 DNA reads TGTGCCAGCAGTCCAGGGACACCACCGGGGAGGAACACTGAAGCTTTCTTT. Filled out from reference TRBV28 and TRBJ1-1, the complete variable domain reads DVKVTQSSRYLVKRTGEKVFLECVQDMDHENMFWYRQDPGLGLRLIYFSYDVKMKEKGDIPEGYSVSREKKERFSLILESASTNQTSMYLCASSPGTPPGRNTEAFFGQGTRLTVV.

The chain has TRBV18 and TRBJ2-2; D possibly corresponds to TRBD2 (6 bases). CDR3 length: 14 residues. In germline, CDR1 is KGHSH, CDR2 LQKENI. V lost 2 bases to trimming and J lost 4 bases, with 8 bases between them. The CDR3 coding sequence is TGTGCCAGCTCACCAACCGGGGGCACCGGGGAGCTGTTTTTT. Translation gives CASSPTGGTGELFF.

V usage is TRBV27 and J usage is TRBJ2-7; 8 nucleotides match TRBD2. The CDR3 runs 14 residues. V trimming: 6 bases; J trimming: 4 bases; junction bases outside the gene matches: 8. CDR1 is MNHEY and CDR2 is SMNVEV in the germline V gene (reference sequence). The CDR3 bases are TGTGCCAGCAGCCCCGCGGGGGGCTATTACGAGCAGTACTTC. The encoded protein is CASSPAGGYYEQYF.

Comment on this clone: The junction shows a germline mismatch at one end, possibly a read error. V and J are TRBV7-2 and TRBJ1-5; TRBD1 might be the D (5 bases). CDR1 is SGHTA and CDR2 is FQGNSA in the germline V gene. The CDR3 contains 13 residues. The CDR3 DNA follows: TGTGCCAGCAGCTCGCACAGGAATCGGCCCCAGCATTTT. As protein: CASSSHRNRPQHF.

This chain links TRBV28 with TRBJ1-1; 10 bases align to TRBD1. From germline, CDR1 is MDHEN and CDR2 SYDVKM. This CDR3 has 14 residues. The junction had 4 bases not matched to a gene; V was cut back by 6 bases and J by 3 bases. CDR3 nucleotide sequence: TGTGCCAGCAGGACAGGGGGCTGGGACACTGAAGCTTTCTTT. Protein sequence: CASRTGGWDTEAFF.

This chain uses TRBV7-3 with TRBJ2-1; TRBD2 agrees at 9 bases. With V trimmed by 2 bases and J by 2 bases, 7 bases remained unmatched. This CDR3 region has 17 residues. Germline V gene data show CDR1 as SGHTA and CDR2 as FQGTGA. This CDR3 reads CASSLGLAGVAYNEQFF. CDR3 nucleotides: TGTGCCAGCAGCTTAGGCTTAGCGGGAGTGGCCTACAATGAGCAGTTCTTC.

V is TRBV11-2 and J is TRBJ1-2; D is ambiguous. This CDR3 region has 16 residues. Trimming stripped 8 bases from V and 2 bases from J, with 21 bases between. Germline loops: CDR1 SGHAT, CDR2 FQNNGV. The CDR3 DNA reads TGTGCCAGCCAGCCCTTAGGTCTCAGGCGAAACTATGGCTACACCTTC. It is translated as CASQPLGLRRNYGYTF.